Listed below are T cell receptor beta chains from one sample, sequenced in a study of CD8 T cells in ankylosing spondylitis. Using its own MiXCR run on the 5' RACE reads, TCRdb lists one record per CDR3 protein. The table includes approximately 300,000 distinct CDR3 sequences, 20% detected once. Sequencing was carried out using blood, either unsorted or a sorted T cell fraction (not recorded which). Receptors originate from a male donor with ankylosing spondylitis or in good health (not recorded which). The CDR3 runs from the conserved cysteine through the conserved F or W. Fields, in order: D gene, J gene, clone size, V gene, CDR3 protein, CDR3 DNA. A D gene is named only where the DNA matches it firmly. Rows may omit the clone size; those that give it use once, few, many or a size class.

d_call: -; j_call: TRBJ2-5; clone_size: many; v_call: TRBV29-1; cdr3_aa: CSVGGRAKETQYF; cdr3_nt: TGCAGCGTTGGGGGCAGGGCGAAGGAGACCCAGTACTTC
d_call: -; j_call: TRBJ2-2; clone_size: -; v_call: TRBV7-2; cdr3_aa: CASSLRSSTGELFF; cdr3_nt: TGTGCCAGCAGCTTAAGAAGTTCCACCGGGGAGCTGTTTTTT
d_call: TRBD2; j_call: TRBJ2-3; clone_size: -; v_call: TRBV11-2; cdr3_aa: CASSLVRASGGGGDTQYF; cdr3_nt: TGTGCCAGCAGCTTAGTGAGGGCTAGCGGGGGAGGTGGAGATACGCAGTATTTT
d_call: -; j_call: TRBJ2-5; clone_size: many; v_call: TRBV6-1; cdr3_aa: CASSPGLGETQYF; cdr3_nt: TGTGCCAGCAGTCCCGGCCTTGGGGAGACCCAGTACTTC
d_call: -; j_call: TRBJ2-3; clone_size: few; v_call: TRBV6-1; cdr3_aa: CASNSHADFSSTDTQYF; cdr3_nt: TGTGCCAGCAACTCCCACGCCGACTTTTCTAGCACAGATACGCAGTATTTT
d_call: TRBD2; j_call: TRBJ2-2; clone_size: few; v_call: TRBV9; cdr3_aa: CASSEERGGNTGELFF; cdr3_nt: TGTGCCAGCAGCGAAGAGCGGGGGGGCAACACCGGGGAGCTGTTTTTT
d_call: TRBD1; j_call: TRBJ2-2; clone_size: many; v_call: TRBV6-5; cdr3_aa: CASSYLTGAPNTGELFF; cdr3_nt: TGTGCCAGCAGTTATCTCACAGGGGCCCCGAACACCGGGGAGCTGTTTTTT
d_call: -; j_call: TRBJ1-4; clone_size: -; v_call: TRBV7-2; cdr3_aa: CASSFEPNEKLFF; cdr3_nt: TGTGCCAGCAGCTTCGAGCCGAATGAAAAACTGTTTTTT
d_call: TRBD2; j_call: TRBJ2-1; clone_size: few; v_call: TRBV4-1; cdr3_aa: CASSQDPKTSGNEQFF; cdr3_nt: TGCGCCAGCAGCCAAGATCCTAAGACTAGCGGGAACGAGCAGTTCTTC
d_call: TRBD2; j_call: TRBJ2-5; clone_size: few; v_call: TRBV28; cdr3_aa: CASRTLGTRQETQYF; cdr3_nt: TGTGCCAGCAGGACATTAGGGACTAGACAAGAGACCCAGTACTTC
d_call: -; j_call: TRBJ2-3; clone_size: few; v_call: TRBV11-1; cdr3_aa: CASSFSGADTQYF; cdr3_nt: TGTGCCAGCAGCTTTTCGGGAGCAGATACGCAGTATTTT
d_call: TRBD1; j_call: TRBJ1-1; clone_size: -; v_call: TRBV27; cdr3_aa: CASSGGQGSFHTEAFF; cdr3_nt: TGTGCCAGCAGTGGGGGACAGGGCAGTTTTCACACTGAAGCTTTCTTT
d_call: -; j_call: TRBJ2-3; clone_size: -; v_call: TRBV6-2/TRBV6-3; cdr3_aa: CASSPELSTDTQYF; cdr3_nt: TGTGCCAGCAGCCCGGAGCTTAGCACAGATACGCAGTATTTT
d_call: TRBD1; j_call: TRBJ2-2; clone_size: few; v_call: TRBV5-1; cdr3_aa: CASSLDRERNGELFF; cdr3_nt: TGCGCCAGCAGCCTGGACAGGGAGAGGAACGGGGAGCTGTTTTTT
d_call: -; j_call: TRBJ2-2; clone_size: -; v_call: TRBV7-8; cdr3_aa: CASSHSYREDTGELFF; cdr3_nt: TGTGCCAGCAGCCATAGTTACAGGGAAGACACCGGGGAGCTGTTTTTT
d_call: -; j_call: TRBJ2-5; clone_size: -; v_call: TRBV20-1; cdr3_aa: CSARDWEETQYF; cdr3_nt: TGCAGTGCTAGAGATTGGGAAGAGACCCAGTACTTC
d_call: TRBD1; j_call: TRBJ2-5; clone_size: -; v_call: TRBV10-2; cdr3_aa: CASSDLKGAFAETQYF; cdr3_nt: TGCGCCAGCAGTGATCTGAAGGGGGCTTTTGCAGAGACCCAGTACTTC
d_call: TRBD1; j_call: TRBJ2-5; clone_size: -; v_call: TRBV20-1; cdr3_aa: CSARSRQGQETQYF; cdr3_nt: TGCAGTGCTAGATCCAGACAGGGACAAGAGACCCAGTACTTC
d_call: -; j_call: TRBJ2-3; clone_size: -; v_call: TRBV12-3/TRBV12-4; cdr3_aa: CASSLGTTSTDTQYF; cdr3_nt: TGTGCCAGCAGTTTAGGAACGACTAGCACAGATACGCAGTATTTT
d_call: -; j_call: TRBJ2-3; clone_size: few; v_call: TRBV12-3/TRBV12-4; cdr3_aa: CASSSQGFTDTQYF; cdr3_nt: TGTGCCAGCAGCTCACAAGGATTCACAGATACGCAGTATTTT
d_call: -; j_call: TRBJ2-1; clone_size: -; v_call: TRBV28; cdr3_aa: CASRPAERYNEQFF; cdr3_nt: TGTGCCAGCAGGCCTGCCGAGCGGTACAATGAGCAGTTCTTC
d_call: -; j_call: TRBJ1-2; clone_size: -; v_call: TRBV28; cdr3_aa: CASSLWSRGSAYNYGYTF; cdr3_nt: TGTGCCAGCAGTTTATGGAGCAGGGGTTCGGCTTATAACTATGGCTACACCTTC
d_call: TRBD1; j_call: TRBJ1-5; clone_size: many; v_call: TRBV12-3/TRBV12-4; cdr3_aa: CASSDGTGDQPQHF; cdr3_nt: TGTGCCAGCAGTGACGGGACAGGGGACCAGCCCCAGCATTTT
d_call: -; j_call: TRBJ2-3; clone_size: -; v_call: TRBV7-2; cdr3_aa: CASSLGGRSDTQYF; cdr3_nt: TGTGCCAGCAGCTTAGGGGGGAGGTCAGATACGCAGTATTTT
d_call: TRBD2; j_call: TRBJ2-5; clone_size: few; v_call: TRBV6-1; cdr3_aa: CASRLAGGVETQYF; cdr3_nt: TGTGCCAGCAGACTAGCGGGGGGCGTTGAGACCCAGTACTTC
d_call: -; j_call: TRBJ2-2; clone_size: -; v_call: TRBV5-1; cdr3_aa: CASSPWRGTRTNTGELFF; cdr3_nt: TGCGCCAGCAGCCCGTGGAGAGGGACTCGAACGAACACCGGGGAGCTGTTTTTT
d_call: TRBD2; j_call: TRBJ2-3; clone_size: few; v_call: TRBV27; cdr3_aa: CASTPKGSSGAITDTQYF; cdr3_nt: TGTGCCAGCACCCCGAAGGGTAGTAGCGGGGCTATCACAGATACGCAGTATTTT
d_call: -; j_call: TRBJ1-6; clone_size: few; v_call: TRBV12-3/TRBV12-4; cdr3_aa: CASSFRGGISDSPLHF; cdr3_nt: TGTGCCAGCAGTTTCCGGGGGGGTATTTCGGATTCACCCCTCCACTTT
d_call: -; j_call: TRBJ1-1; clone_size: -; v_call: TRBV5-1; cdr3_aa: CASSLQSRDTEAFF; cdr3_nt: TGCGCCAGCAGCTTACAGTCACGGGACACTGAAGCTTTCTTT
d_call: -; j_call: TRBJ1-1; clone_size: many; v_call: TRBV27; cdr3_aa: CASSFRQTNTEAFF; cdr3_nt: TGTGCCAGCAGTTTTCGGCAGACGAACACTGAAGCTTTCTTT
d_call: TRBD2; j_call: TRBJ2-3; clone_size: -; v_call: TRBV5-6; cdr3_aa: CASSLRTSGGNTQYF; cdr3_nt: TGTGCCAGCAGCTTGAGGACTAGCGGGGGCAATACGCAGTATTTT
d_call: -; j_call: TRBJ1-1; clone_size: -; v_call: TRBV7-9; cdr3_aa: CASSTEGNTEAFF; cdr3_nt: TGTGCCAGCAGCACCGAAGGGAACACTGAAGCTTTCTTT
d_call: -; j_call: TRBJ2-3; clone_size: few; v_call: TRBV18; cdr3_aa: CASSPLPGDSTDTQYF; cdr3_nt: TGTGCCAGCTCACCACTCCCTGGGGACTCCACAGATACGCAGTATTTT